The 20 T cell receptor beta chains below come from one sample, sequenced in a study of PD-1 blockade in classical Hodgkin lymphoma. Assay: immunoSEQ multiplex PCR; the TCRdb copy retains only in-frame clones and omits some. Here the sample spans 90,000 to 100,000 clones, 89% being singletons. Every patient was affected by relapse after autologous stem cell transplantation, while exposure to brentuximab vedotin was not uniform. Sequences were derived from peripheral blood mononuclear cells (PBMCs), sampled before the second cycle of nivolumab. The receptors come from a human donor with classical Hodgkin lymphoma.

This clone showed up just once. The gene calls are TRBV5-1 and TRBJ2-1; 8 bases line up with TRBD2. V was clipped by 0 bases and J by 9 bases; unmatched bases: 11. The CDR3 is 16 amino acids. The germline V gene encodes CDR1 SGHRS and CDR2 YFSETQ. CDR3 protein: CASSLVGGLVEGEQFF. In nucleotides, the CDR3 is TGCGCCAGCAGCTTGGTAGGGGGACTAGTAGAAGGTGAGCAGTTCTTC.

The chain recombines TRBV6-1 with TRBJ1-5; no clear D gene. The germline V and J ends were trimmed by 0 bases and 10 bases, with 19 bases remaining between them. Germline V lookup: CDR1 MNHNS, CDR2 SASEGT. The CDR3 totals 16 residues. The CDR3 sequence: CASSEAYHSAFRPQHF. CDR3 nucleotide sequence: TGTGCCAGCAGTGAAGCGTACCACAGTGCTTTCCGACCCCAGCATTTT.

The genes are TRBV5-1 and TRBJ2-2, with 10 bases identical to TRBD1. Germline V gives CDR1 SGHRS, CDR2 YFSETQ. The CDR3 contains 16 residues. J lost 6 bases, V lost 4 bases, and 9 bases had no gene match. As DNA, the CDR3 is TGCGCCAGCAGCCCAGGCGGGACAGGGGAGGCCGGGGAGCTGTTTTTT. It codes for CASSPGGTGEAGELFF.

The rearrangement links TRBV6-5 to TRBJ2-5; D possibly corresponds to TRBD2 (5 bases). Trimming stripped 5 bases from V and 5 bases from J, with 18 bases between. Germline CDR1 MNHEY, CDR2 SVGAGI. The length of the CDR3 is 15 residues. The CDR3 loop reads CASSHAGNPSETQYF. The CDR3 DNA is TGTGCCAGCAGTCACGCCGGGAATCCATCGGAGACCCAGTACTTC.

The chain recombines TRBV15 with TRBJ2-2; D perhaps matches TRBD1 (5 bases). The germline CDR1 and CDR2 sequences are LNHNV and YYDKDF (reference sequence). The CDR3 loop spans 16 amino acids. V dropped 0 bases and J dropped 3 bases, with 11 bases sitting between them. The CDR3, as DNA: TGTGCCACCAGCAGAGATTTCGGCAGGGACACCGGGGAGCTGTTTTTT. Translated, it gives CATSRDFGRDTGELFF.

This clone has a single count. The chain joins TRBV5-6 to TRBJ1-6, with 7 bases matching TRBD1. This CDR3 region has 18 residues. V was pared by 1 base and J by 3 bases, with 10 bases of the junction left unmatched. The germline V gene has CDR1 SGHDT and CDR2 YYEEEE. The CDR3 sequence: CASSLSQGSPVYNSPLHF. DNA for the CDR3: TGTGCCAGCAGCTTGTCACAGGGGTCGCCCGTCTATAATTCACCCCTCCACTTT.

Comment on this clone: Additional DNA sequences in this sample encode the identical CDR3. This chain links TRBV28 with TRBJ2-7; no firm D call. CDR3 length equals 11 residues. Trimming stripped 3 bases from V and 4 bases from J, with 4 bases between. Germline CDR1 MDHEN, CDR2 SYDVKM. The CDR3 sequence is CASSLRYEQYF. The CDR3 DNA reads TGTGCCAGCAGTTTGAGGTACGAGCAGTACTTC.

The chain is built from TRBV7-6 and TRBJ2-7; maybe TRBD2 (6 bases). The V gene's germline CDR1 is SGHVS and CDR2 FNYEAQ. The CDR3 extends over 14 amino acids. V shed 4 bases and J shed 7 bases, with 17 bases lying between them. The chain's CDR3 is CASSSRGAPGEQYF. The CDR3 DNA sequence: TGTGCCAGCAGCTCACGCGGGGCCCCCGGGGAGCAGTACTTC.

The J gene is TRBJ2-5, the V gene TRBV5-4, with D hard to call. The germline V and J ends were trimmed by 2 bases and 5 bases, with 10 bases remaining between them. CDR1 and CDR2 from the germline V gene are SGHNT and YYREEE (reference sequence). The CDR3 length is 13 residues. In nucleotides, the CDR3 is TGTGCCAGCAGCTTTGTGGGCGAGGAGACCCAGTACTTC. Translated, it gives CASSFVGEETQYF.

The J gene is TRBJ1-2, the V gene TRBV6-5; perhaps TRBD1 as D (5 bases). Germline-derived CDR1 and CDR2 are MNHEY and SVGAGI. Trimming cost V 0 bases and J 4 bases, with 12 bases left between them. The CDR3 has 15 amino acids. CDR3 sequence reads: CASSYSPGAGYGYTF. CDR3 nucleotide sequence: TGTGCCAGCAGTTACTCCCCCGGGGCCGGCTATGGCTACACCTTC.

The CDR3 DNA follows: TGTGCCAGCAGCCCCCTCTATTCACCCTACGGCTACACCTTC. It translates to CASSPLYSPYGYTF. The chain uses TRBV7-6 and TRBJ1-2; unclear D gene. Deletions cut 5 bases from V and 8 bases from J, with 18 bases between. CDR1 is SGHVS and CDR2 is FNYEAQ in the germline V gene. The CDR3 runs to 14 residues.

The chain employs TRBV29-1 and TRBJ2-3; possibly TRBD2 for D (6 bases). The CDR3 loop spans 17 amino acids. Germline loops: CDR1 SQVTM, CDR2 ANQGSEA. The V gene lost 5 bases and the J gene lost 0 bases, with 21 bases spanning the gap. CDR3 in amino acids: CSVSASVGLASTDTQYF. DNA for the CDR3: TGCAGCGTTAGCGCTAGCGTCGGATTAGCTAGCACAGATACGCAGTATTTT.

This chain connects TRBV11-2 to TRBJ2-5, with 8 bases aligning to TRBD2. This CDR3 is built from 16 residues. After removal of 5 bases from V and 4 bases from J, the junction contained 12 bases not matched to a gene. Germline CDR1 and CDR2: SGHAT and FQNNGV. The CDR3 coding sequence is TGTGCCAGCAGCCCTCGGGGGGGCCGGTCCCGAGAGACCCAGTACTTC. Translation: CASSPRGGRSRETQYF.

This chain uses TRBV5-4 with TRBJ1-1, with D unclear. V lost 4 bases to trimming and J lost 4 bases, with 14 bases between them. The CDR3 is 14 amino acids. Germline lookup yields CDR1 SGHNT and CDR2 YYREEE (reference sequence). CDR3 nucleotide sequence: TGTGCCAGCAGCCCGAGGTTTCGGGCCACTGAAGCTTTCTTT. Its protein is CASSPRFRATEAFF.

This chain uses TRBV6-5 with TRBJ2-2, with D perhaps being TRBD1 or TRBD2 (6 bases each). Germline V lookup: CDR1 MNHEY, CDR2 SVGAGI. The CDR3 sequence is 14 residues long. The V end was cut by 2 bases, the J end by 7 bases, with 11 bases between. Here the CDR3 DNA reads TGTGCCAGCAGTTACGGGGGGCCGGGCGGGGAGCTGTTTTTT. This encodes CASSYGGPGGELFF.

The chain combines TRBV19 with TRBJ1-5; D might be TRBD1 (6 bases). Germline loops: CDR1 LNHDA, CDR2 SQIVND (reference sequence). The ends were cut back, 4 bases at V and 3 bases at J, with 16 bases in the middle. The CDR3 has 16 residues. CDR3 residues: CASSKIQGTPNQPQHF. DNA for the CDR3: TGTGCCAGTAGTAAGATTCAGGGGACCCCCAATCAGCCCCAGCATTTT.

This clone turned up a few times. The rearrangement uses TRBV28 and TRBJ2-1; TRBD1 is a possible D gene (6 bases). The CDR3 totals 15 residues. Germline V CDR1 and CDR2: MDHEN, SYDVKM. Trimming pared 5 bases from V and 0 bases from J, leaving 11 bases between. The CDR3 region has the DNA TGTGCCAGCAGTCGGGACATGAGCTCCTACAATGAGCAGTTCTTC. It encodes CASSRDMSSYNEQFF. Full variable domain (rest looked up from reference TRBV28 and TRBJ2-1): DVKVTQSSRYLVKRTGEKVFLECVQDMDHENMFWYRQDPGLGLRLIYFSYDVKMKEKGDIPEGYSVSREKKERFSLILESASTNQTSMYLCASSRDMSSYNEQFFGPGTRLTVL.

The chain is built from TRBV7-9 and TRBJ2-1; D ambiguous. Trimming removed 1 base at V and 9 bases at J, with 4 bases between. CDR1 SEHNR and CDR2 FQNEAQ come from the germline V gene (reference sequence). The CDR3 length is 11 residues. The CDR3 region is CASSLVSEQFF. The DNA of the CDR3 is TGTGCCAGCAGCTTAGTAAGTGAGCAGTTCTTC.

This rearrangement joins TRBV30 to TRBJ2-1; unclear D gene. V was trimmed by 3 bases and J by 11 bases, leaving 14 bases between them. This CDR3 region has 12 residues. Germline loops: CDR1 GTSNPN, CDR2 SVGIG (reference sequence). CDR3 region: CAWRVGSSKQFF. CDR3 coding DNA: TGTGCCTGGAGGGTGGGGTCTTCTAAGCAGTTCTTC.

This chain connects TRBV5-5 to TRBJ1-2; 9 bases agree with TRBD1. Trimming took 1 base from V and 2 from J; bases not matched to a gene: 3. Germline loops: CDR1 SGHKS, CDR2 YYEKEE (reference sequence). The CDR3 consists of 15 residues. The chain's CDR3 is CASSLSQGANYGYTF. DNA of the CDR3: TGTGCCAGCAGCTTGTCACAGGGGGCCAACTATGGCTACACCTTC.